A selection of T cell receptor beta chains follows, all from one sample in a study of blood T cell repertoires in COVID-19. Measured with immunoSEQ multiplex PCR; TCRdb has only the in-frame clones, and not every one. The sample has around 200,000 clones; about nine tenths are singletons. Specimen: peripheral blood. These TCRs come from a man aged 45-65 years with acute or convalescent COVID-19. Both conserved end residues are part of each CDR3. The order of the fields is D gene, J gene, clone size, V gene, CDR3 DNA, CDR3 protein. D genes are given only for firm matches. Not all rows give a size; the values are once, few, many and, for expanded clones, a class.

D: TRBD2; J: TRBJ2-1; size: few; V: TRBV19; DNA: TGTGCCAGTACGGGACTAGCCCGAGAGGAGCAGTTCTTC; CDR3: CASTGLAREEQFF
D: -; J: TRBJ1-4; size: -; V: TRBV6-5; DNA: TGTGCCATCCAAACGTCCGGGACTAATGAAAAACTGTTTTTT; CDR3: CAIQTSGTNEKLFF
D: TRBD1; J: TRBJ1-2; size: few; V: TRBV18; DNA: TGTGCCAGCTCACAGAAAGGGACAGAGTCGTTC; CDR3: CASSQKGTESF
D: TRBD1; J: TRBJ1-2; size: -; V: TRBV9; DNA: TGTGCCAGCAGCGTAGAATACAGGGGTAACTATGGCTACACCTTC; CDR3: CASSVEYRGNYGYTF
D: -; J: TRBJ2-5; size: once; V: TRBV6-1; DNA: TGTGCCAGCAGTGAAAGCAGGGCGAGGCAAGAGACCCAGTACTTC; CDR3: CASSESRARQETQYF
D: -; J: TRBJ1-4; size: -; V: TRBV6-5; DNA: TGTGCCAGCAGTTTCTCGACAGAACTCAATGAAAAACTGTTTTTT; CDR3: CASSFSTELNEKLFF
D: -; J: TRBJ1-4; size: -; V: TRBV18; DNA: TGTGCCAGCTCACCACCGAGGGTCGCTGGTGAAAAACTGTTTTTT; CDR3: CASSPPRVAGEKLFF
D: -; J: TRBJ2-3; size: -; V: TRBV9; DNA: TGTGCCAGCAGCGTAGTGGGGCATACCACAGATACGCAGTATTTT; CDR3: CASSVVGHTTDTQYF
D: TRBD1; J: TRBJ2-7; size: -; V: TRBV6-5; DNA: TGTGCCAGCAGTTACTCGCAGGGGGCTAGTCCCTACGAGCAGTACTTC; CDR3: CASSYSQGASPYEQYF
D: TRBD1; J: TRBJ1-1; size: -; V: TRBV7-3; DNA: TGTGCCAGCAGCGCTCCACAGGGGGCTGAGGACACTGAAGCTTTCTTT; CDR3: CASSAPQGAEDTEAFF
D: -; J: TRBJ1-6; size: -; V: TRBV20-1; DNA: TGCAGTGCTAGTGCAGGGTCGCCCCTCCACTTT; CDR3: CSASAGSPLHF
D: TRBD2; J: TRBJ2-1; size: once; V: TRBV20-1; DNA: TGCAGTGCTAGTCATAGACTAGCGGGAGTTAATGAGCAGTTCTTC; CDR3: CSASHRLAGVNEQFF
D: -; J: TRBJ1-6; size: -; V: TRBV19; DNA: TGTGCCAGTAGTATTTACGGGGGGCGAAATTCACCCCTCCACTTT; CDR3: CASSIYGGRNSPLHF
D: TRBD2; J: TRBJ2-2; size: -; V: TRBV10-1; DNA: TGCGCCAGCAGTGAGTCGAGGGTAGCGGGGACCACGAACACCGGGGAGCTGTTTTTT; CDR3: CASSESRVAGTTNTGELFF
D: -; J: TRBJ1-2; size: -; V: TRBV5-1; DNA: TGCGCCAGCAGCTTGGCTGGGAACGAGGGTGGCTACACCTTC; CDR3: CASSLAGNEGGYTF
D: -; J: TRBJ1-1; size: few; V: TRBV27; DNA: TGTGCCAGCAGTATGTCGACAGGCCTGATGAACACTGAAGCTTTCTTT; CDR3: CASSMSTGLMNTEAFF
D: -; J: TRBJ2-5; size: -; V: TRBV2; DNA: TGTGCCAGCAGTGAAAGGCAGGATGGGGAGACCCAGTACTTC; CDR3: CASSERQDGETQYF
D: TRBD2; J: TRBJ2-3; size: -; V: TRBV18; DNA: TGTGCCAGCTCACCGGGTCCAAGCGGGGGAGGGGATACGCAGTATTTT; CDR3: CASSPGPSGGGDTQYF
D: -; J: TRBJ1-1; size: -; V: TRBV19; DNA: TGTGCCACCGCGTTGAGGCCCCACACTTTCTTT; CDR3: CATALRPHTFF
D: -; J: TRBJ1-5; size: -; V: TRBV7-9; DNA: TGTGCCAGCAGCTTAGCATCTAGGGGGAATCAGCCCCAGCATTTT; CDR3: CASSLASRGNQPQHF
D: -; J: TRBJ1-1; size: -; V: TRBV19; DNA: TGTGCCAGTAGTACTTACAGCGTTCGGGGTACTGAAGCTTTCTTT; CDR3: CASSTYSVRGTEAFF
D: TRBD1; J: TRBJ1-4; size: few; V: TRBV7-2; DNA: TGTGCCAGCAGCTTAGACTGGTCAGGGGGAAATGAAAAACTGTTTTTT; CDR3: CASSLDWSGGNEKLFF
D: -; J: TRBJ1-1; size: -; V: TRBV5-1; DNA: TGCGCCAGCAGCTATACCCGGACCCTAAGGGGTACTGAAGCTTTCTTT; CDR3: CASSYTRTLRGTEAFF
D: -; J: TRBJ2-7; size: -; V: TRBV10-3; DNA: TGTGCCATCAGTGACCGCACGGGGGCCTACGAGCAGTACTTC; CDR3: CAISDRTGAYEQYF
D: -; J: TRBJ1-1; size: -; V: TRBV5-1; DNA: TGCGCCAGCAGCCCAGGGCAAATGAACACTGAAGCTTTCTTT; CDR3: CASSPGQMNTEAFF
D: TRBD1; J: TRBJ1-3; size: -; V: TRBV19; DNA: TGTGCCAGTAGGGACAGGAGCTCTGGAAACACCATATATTTT; CDR3: CASRDRSSGNTIYF
D: -; J: TRBJ2-5; size: -; V: TRBV7-2; DNA: TGTGCCAGCAGCGCTACCTTGGAGACCCAGTACTTC; CDR3: CASSATLETQYF
D: -; J: TRBJ2-7; size: -; V: TRBV4-2; DNA: TGTGCCAGCAGCCAAGACCTAGGTTCCTACGAGCAGTACTTC; CDR3: CASSQDLGSYEQYF
D: TRBD1; J: TRBJ2-7; size: -; V: TRBV11-2; DNA: TGTGCCAGCAGAACCACCGGGACAGGGGTTGGCGAGCAGTACTTC; CDR3: CASRTTGTGVGEQYF
D: TRBD2; J: TRBJ2-3; size: -; V: TRBV7-8; DNA: TGTGCCAGCAGCTTAGGGCGGGGGGGCCCCACAGATACGCAGTATTTT; CDR3: CASSLGRGGPTDTQYF
D: -; J: TRBJ1-2; size: -; V: TRBV19; DNA: TGTGCCAGTAGTATAGCAGGAGGGCGAGGCTATGGCTACACCTTC; CDR3: CASSIAGGRGYGYTF
D: -; J: TRBJ1-2; size: -; V: TRBV9; DNA: TGTGCCAGCAGCGTAGAAGTGCGGGTTGCCCTTACCGGCTACACCTTC; CDR3: CASSVEVRVALTGYTF
D: -; J: TRBJ2-7; size: -; V: TRBV18; DNA: TGTGCCAGCTCACCGAATAGGGGTGAGCAGTACTTC; CDR3: CASSPNRGEQYF
D: -; J: TRBJ1-5; size: -; V: TRBV5-1; DNA: TGCGCCAGCAGCTTGGAGCCAGGGGCGCAGCCCCAGCATTTT; CDR3: CASSLEPGAQPQHF
D: -; J: TRBJ1-4; size: -; V: TRBV6-5; DNA: TGTGCCAGCAGACCGACAAGACCTAATGAAAAACTGTTTTTT; CDR3: CASRPTRPNEKLFF
D: -; J: TRBJ1-2; size: -; V: TRBV5-1; DNA: TGCGCCAGCAGCTTGGTGGGGGAGGGGAACGGCTACACCTTC; CDR3: CASSLVGEGNGYTF
D: -; J: TRBJ1-1; size: -; V: TRBV2; DNA: TGTGCCAGCAGTGTAGATACGAACACTGAAGCTTTCTTT; CDR3: CASSVDTNTEAFF
D: -; J: TRBJ1-1; size: -; V: TRBV7-9; DNA: TGTGCCAGCAGCTTACAGGGGAGGGTGACTGAAGCTTTCTTT; CDR3: CASSLQGRVTEAFF
D: TRBD1; J: TRBJ2-3; size: -; V: TRBV5-1; DNA: TGCGCCAGCAGCGTACCGGGACAGGACACAGATACGCAGTATTTT; CDR3: CASSVPGQDTDTQYF
D: TRBD2; J: TRBJ2-7; size: -; V: TRBV3-1/TRBV3-2; DNA: TGTGCCAGCAGCCGGGGGACTAGCGGGGACGCCCGGGACGAGCAGTACTTC; CDR3: CASSRGTSGDARDEQYF
D: -; J: TRBJ1-6; size: -; V: TRBV21-1; DNA: TGTGCCAGCAGCGCCCGGGAAGCTAATTCACCCCTCCACTTT; CDR3: CASSAREANSPLHF
D: TRBD1; J: TRBJ1-5; size: -; V: TRBV27; DNA: TGTGCCAGCAGTTCCCAGGGGGTTAGCAATCAGCCCCAGCATTTT; CDR3: CASSSQGVSNQPQHF
D: -; J: TRBJ2-1; size: -; V: TRBV9; DNA: TGTGCCAGCAGCCACGGGGGTGCGGCCTACAATGAGCAGTTCTTC; CDR3: CASSHGGAAYNEQFF
D: -; J: TRBJ1-3; size: -; V: TRBV5-1; DNA: TGCGCCAGCAGCTTGTCACCGGTGGGGCCCTTCTCTGGAAACACCATATATTTT; CDR3: CASSLSPVGPFSGNTIYF
D: -; J: TRBJ1-2; size: -; V: TRBV11-2; DNA: TGTGCCAGCAGCTTAGTGGCAGGGCAAGGCTACACCTTC; CDR3: CASSLVAGQGYTF